This TCR beta chain was recorded in a study of beta chain features in type 1 diabetes. Study-level findings and limits: Researchers reported that naive, central memory and Treg TCRB repertoires appeared more similar in patients than in healthy donors. It was not settled here whether HLA type affects TCRB rearrangement.

This clone showed up just a few times. Its antigen is unidentified. The CDR3 has 11 amino acids. From germline, CDR1 is SEHNR and CDR2 FQNEAQ (reference sequence). The V gene lost 7 bases and the J gene lost 7 bases, with 10 bases spanning the gap. The purity of all sorted populations exceeded 98%. The entirety of the isolated RNA underwent reverse transcription, so expressed TCRB transcripts were sequenced. Some clones are missing from TCRdb's copy, which holds only in-frame ones; the method was immunoSEQ multiplex PCR. The sample contains some 150,000 clones, 11% of which appear only once. The sequenced sample consisted of central memory CD4+ T cells from blood. This clonotype was obtained from a man aged 18 to 35 in good health. The chain has TRBV7-9 and TRBJ1-2; D perhaps matches TRBD1 (5 bases). CDR3 coding DNA: TGTGCCAGCAATCGCCAGGGTGGCTACACCTTC. Protein sequence: CASNRQGGYTF.